These 2 T cell receptor beta chains originate from one sample sequenced in a study of blood T cell repertoires in COVID-19 (dated by TCRdb to the early 2020s). Library construction relied on the immunoSEQ multiplex PCR assay. What TCRdb holds here is the immuneACCESS table cut down to in-frame rearrangements. Part of the clones is not present; checked against another copy, under half of the missing clones reflect an unresolved V gene, and the others are unexplained. Recorded for this sample are 300,000 to 350,000 clones; around nine tenths of them occurred a single time. Almost 4% of the sample belongs to the ten largest clones. Sequences were obtained from PBMCs or T cells enriched from blood (not recorded which). The receptors shown here come from a young woman who had been exposed to COVID-19.

The chain employs TRBV5-1 and TRBJ2-5; 7 nucleotides align to TRBD2. This CDR3 spans 15 amino acids. The V gene's germline CDR1 is SGHRS and CDR2 YFSETQ. Trimming removed 1 base from V and 4 bases from J; junction bases left unmatched: 7. Written as DNA, the CDR3 is TGCGCCAGCAGCTTGCTAGCGGCCCCTGGAGAGACCCAGTACTTC. It is translated as CASSLLAAPGETQYF.

The chain recombines TRBV20-1 with TRBJ1-2; 7 bases are a match to TRBD1. CDR3 length equals 13 residues. V lost 3 bases, J lost 5 bases, and 6 bases stayed unmatched. CDR1 and CDR2 (germline): DFQATT, SNEGSKA (reference sequence). CDR3 in DNA: TGCAGTGCTAGTGTGGGACAGACATATGGCTACACCTTC. This sequence encodes CSASVGQTYGYTF.